Below, 4 T cell receptor beta chains from the same sample are listed, as sequenced in a study of shared clonotypes between healthy human individuals. Only CD45RO-negative cells positively selected for CCR7 counted as naive CD8 cells, so terminally differentiated effector memory CD45RA+ cells were excluded. TCRdb keeps only in-frame clones here, not all; method: immunoSEQ multiplex PCR. The sample records around 600,000 clones, nearly 98% being singletons. Sample: naive CD8+ T cells sorted from blood. All receptors come from a man younger than 45 in good health.

The chain uses TRBV6-5 and TRBJ2-2; D is unresolved. V gave up 8 bases and J gave up 1 base, with 11 bases separating them. Germline lookup yields CDR1 MNHEY and CDR2 SVGAGI. This CDR3 has 14 amino acids. Written as DNA, the CDR3 is TGTGCCAGCTCAGTGGGCTGGAACACCGGGGAGCTGTTTTTT. Translated: CASSVGWNTGELFF.

This clone occurred once. This chain uses TRBV27 with TRBJ2-7; D possibly corresponds to TRBD2 (6 bases). The ends were cut back, 8 bases at V and 7 bases at J, with 18 bases in the middle. CDR3 length: 13 residues. CDR1 and CDR2 from the germline V gene are MNHEY and SMNVEV (reference sequence). CDR3 in amino acids: CASSPGSMEEQYF. The CDR3, as DNA: TGTGCCAGCTCGCCCGGGAGTATGGAAGAGCAGTACTTC.

The V call is TRBV18, the J call TRBJ1-3, with a tentative D call TRBD1 (5 bases). Germline-derived CDR1 and CDR2 are KGHSH and LQKENI. The CDR3 runs to 16 residues. Trimming removed 6 bases at V and 0 bases at J, with 15 bases between. DNA for the CDR3: TGTGCCAGCTCCCCTCGAGGGGATAACTCTGGAAACACCATATATTTT. Its protein product is CASSPRGDNSGNTIYF.

This sequence joins TRBV27 and TRBJ2-1; 10 bases align to TRBD2. The V gene end was trimmed by 6 bases and the J gene end by 2 bases; junction bases not matched to a gene: 4. Germline V gene data show CDR1 as MNHEY and CDR2 as SMNVEV (reference sequence). The CDR3 runs to 15 residues. The CDR3 sequence: CASRIAGGPYNEQFF. The CDR3 DNA reads TGTGCCAGCAGGATAGCGGGAGGCCCCTACAATGAGCAGTTCTTC.